The following is a TCR beta chain sequence with its context. The antigen is unknown. This CDR3 has 13 residues. The germline gives CDR1 SGHNT, CDR2 YENEEA. V shed 5 bases and J shed 5 bases, with 10 bases lying between them. The data derive from a study of identifying expanded T cells in peripheral blood. Sequencing used immunoSEQ multiplex PCR; TCRdb keeps in-frame clones, though not all of them. The profile shows 90,000 to 100,000 clones, more than 70% of them singletons. Whole-study findings and limits: Roughly two-week clone count variance significantly increased as total template count grew.

During the collection period, no donor immune events like infections were recorded. What was sequenced was blood. This chain connects TRBV11-3 to TRBJ2-1; D call uncertain. This TCR derives from a person between 18 and 75 years old in good health. The chain's CDR3 is CASSPGRDNEQFF. The DNA of the CDR3 is TGTGCCAGCAGCCCCGGAAGGGACAATGAGCAGTTCTTC.